Each of the 5 T cell receptor beta chains below was sequenced from the same sample in a study of T cell repertoires in cytomegalovirus infection. MiXCR, applied by TCRdb to the reads, yields one record per CDR3 protein. The sample has under 850,000 distinct CDR3 sequences; 30% to 35% are singletons. These receptors' antigens are unknown. Sequences were derived from cultured PBMCs, sampled from culture after CMV antigen stimulation. These receptors all stem from a human donor in good health (CMV status not recorded). Some clones in this sample may be carry-over from other donors' samples.

V is TRBV7-6 and J is TRBJ2-2, with D possibly being TRBD1 (6 bases). Trimming took off 3 bases at V and 3 bases at J, with 11 bases between the two ends. Germline CDR1 SGHVS, CDR2 FNYEAQ. This CDR3 is built from 15 residues. CDR3 coding DNA: TGTGCCAGCAGCTTGAAACAGGGTCACACCGGGGAGCTGTTTTTT. Its protein is CASSLKQGHTGELFF.

The chain carries TRBV11-2 and TRBJ1-1; D unclear. This CDR3 is 13 amino acids long. With 5 bases removed from V and 4 bases from J, the gap between germline ends came to 11 bases. Per germline, CDR1 SGHAT and CDR2 FQNNGV. CDR3: CASSTSLVTEAFF. CDR3 in DNA: TGTGCCAGCAGCACCTCTTTGGTCACTGAAGCTTTCTTT.

This clonotype was counted many times. V and J are TRBV7-8 and TRBJ2-1; D perhaps matches TRBD1 (6 bases). CDR3 size: 15 residues. V was pared by 5 bases and J by 0 bases, with 11 bases between. Germline loops: CDR1 SGHVS, CDR2 FQNEAQ. For the CDR3, the DNA is TGTGCCAGCAGCACCGACAGGCGCTCCTACAATGAGCAGTTCTTC. It is translated as CASSTDRRSYNEQFF.

In its sample, this clonotype was seen a few times. This rearrangement joins TRBV6-1 to TRBJ2-1, with 11 bases lining up with TRBD2. The CDR3 covers 15 residues. The J segment lost 9 bases and the V segment lost 5 bases, leaving 9 bases of the junction unmatched. Germline CDR1 reads MNHNS; CDR2 reads SASEGT. The CDR3 loop reads CASSYGTSGLSEQFF. The CDR3 region has the DNA TGTGCCAGCAGTTATGGGACTAGCGGACTTTCTGAGCAGTTCTTC.

This clonotype was detected ten times or more. The J gene is TRBJ2-7, the V gene TRBV6-1, with D unclear. In germline, CDR1 is MNHNS, CDR2 SASEGT. Trimming shortened V by 3 bases and J by 5 bases, and 11 bases separated the two germline ends. The CDR3 runs 13 residues. CDR3 residues: CASSEGIEDEQYF. CDR3 DNA: TGTGCCAGCAGTGAGGGTATCGAAGACGAGCAGTACTTC.